The 7 T cell receptor beta chains in this list originate from one sample, sequenced in a study of a mutant IDH1 vaccine in newly diagnosed glioma listed by TCRdb under 2021. The time point label, as the study defines it: baseline, week 1 (first vaccination visit). This specimen's treatment or condition label, interpreted: pre-vaccination baseline after standard-of-care therapy. The library relied on the immunoSEQ multiplex PCR assay. Entries here come from immuneACCESS through TCRdb and include only in-frame sequences with V and J called. Some clones fail to appear in such tables; in the studies checked, an unresolved V gene covers under half of the shortfall, and the cause of the remainder is unknown. Across this sample there are tens of thousands of clones, with approximately 80% seen only once. The top ten hold less than 5.5% of the sample. The input for sequencing was PBMCs, taken from a glioma patient treated with radiotherapy, temozolomide or both. These receptors came from a man between 40 and 49 years old with glioma. Some clones in this sample may be carry-over from other donors' samples.

This clone has just one count. CDR3 protein: CASSHRDTQYF. In DNA form, the CDR3 reads TGTGCCAGCAGTCATAGAGACACGCAGTATTTT. This chain connects TRBV6-1 to TRBJ2-3; D remains unclear. CDR1 and CDR2 (germline): MNHNS, SASEGT. CDR3 length: 11 amino acids. Deletions cut 5 bases from V and 9 bases from J, with 9 bases between.

The chain is built from TRBV11-2 and TRBJ2-4, with TRBD2 identical over 8 bases. Unmatched junction bases numbered 6, after V lost 3 bases and J lost 5 bases. Germline assignment: CDR1 SGHAT and CDR2 FQNNGV. The CDR3 length is 15 residues. CDR3 DNA sequence: TGTGCCAGCAGCTTCTCGGGGGGGCCCGAAAACATTCAGTACTTC. It codes for CASSFSGGPENIQYF. Filled out from reference TRBV11-2 and TRBJ2-4, the complete variable domain reads EAGVAQSPRYKIIEKRQSVAFWCNPISGHATLYWYQQILGQGPKLLIQFQNNGVVDDSQLPKDRFSAERLKGVDSTLKIQPAKLEDSAVYLCASSFSGGPENIQYFGAGTRLSVL.

V gene TRBV27 combines with J gene TRBJ2-1; D is unresolved. In germline, CDR1 is MNHEY, CDR2 SMNVEV (reference sequence). V gave up 5 bases and J gave up 3 bases, with 11 bases separating them. The CDR3 consists of 14 residues. The CDR3: CASSPIGNYNEQFF. DNA of the CDR3: TGTGCCAGCAGTCCCATAGGGAACTACAATGAGCAGTTCTTC.

The genes are TRBV29-1 and TRBJ1-2; 10 bases align to TRBD1. Germline V gives CDR1 SQVTM, CDR2 ANQGSEA. The junction had 6 bases not matched to a gene; V was cut back by 7 bases and J by 4 bases. The CDR3 contains 13 residues. This CDR3 is CSGRGQGSYGYTF. In nucleotides, the CDR3 is TGCAGCGGCAGGGGACAGGGGAGCTATGGCTACACCTTC.

V usage is TRBV9 and J usage is TRBJ2-3; no definite D call. The CDR3 loop spans 15 amino acids. V was pared by 0 bases and J by 6 bases, with 14 bases between. Per the germline V gene, CDR1 is SGDLS and CDR2 is YYNGEE. CDR3 protein: CASSVDRGPRDTQYF. Written as DNA, the CDR3 is TGTGCCAGCAGCGTAGATCGAGGCCCGAGGGATACGCAGTATTTT.

The V and J genes are TRBV6-5 and TRBJ2-7, with D maybe TRBD1 (5 bases). The CDR3 extends over 15 amino acids. Germline V lookup: CDR1 MNHEY, CDR2 SVGAGI. Deletions cut 6 bases from V and 2 bases from J, with 17 bases between. The CDR3 loop is CASSPTPPTAYEQYF. CDR3 DNA sequence: TGTGCCAGCAGCCCAACCCCACCGACAGCCTACGAGCAGTACTTC.

The CDR3 here is CASSEAQGAGGYTF. DNA of the CDR3: TGTGCCAGCAGTGAAGCTCAGGGGGCGGGGGGCTACACCTTC. This chain connects TRBV6-1 to TRBJ1-2; 8 bases map to TRBD1. The CDR3 extends over 14 amino acids. CDR1 is MNHNS and CDR2 is SASEGT in the germline V gene. The junction had 5 bases not matched to a gene; V was cut back by 0 bases and J by 8 bases.